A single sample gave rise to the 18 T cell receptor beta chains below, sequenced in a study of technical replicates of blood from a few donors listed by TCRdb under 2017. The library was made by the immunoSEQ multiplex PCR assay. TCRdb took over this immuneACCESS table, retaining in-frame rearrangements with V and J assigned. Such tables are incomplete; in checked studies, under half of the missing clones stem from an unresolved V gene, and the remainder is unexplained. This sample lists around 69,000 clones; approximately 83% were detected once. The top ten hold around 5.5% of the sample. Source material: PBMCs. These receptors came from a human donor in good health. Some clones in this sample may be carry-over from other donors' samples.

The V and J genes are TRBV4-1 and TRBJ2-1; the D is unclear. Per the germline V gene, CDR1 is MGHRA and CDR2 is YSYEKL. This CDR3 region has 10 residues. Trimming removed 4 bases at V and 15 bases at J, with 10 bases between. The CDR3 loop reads CASSLEIGFF. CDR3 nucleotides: TGCGCCAGCAGCCTAGAGATCGGGTTCTTC.

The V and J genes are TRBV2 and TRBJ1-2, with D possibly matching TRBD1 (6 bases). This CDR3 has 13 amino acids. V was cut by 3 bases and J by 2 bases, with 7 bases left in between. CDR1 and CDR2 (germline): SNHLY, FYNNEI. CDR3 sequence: CASSEGTNYGYTF. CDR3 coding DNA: TGTGCCAGCAGTGAGGGGACAAACTATGGCTACACCTTC.

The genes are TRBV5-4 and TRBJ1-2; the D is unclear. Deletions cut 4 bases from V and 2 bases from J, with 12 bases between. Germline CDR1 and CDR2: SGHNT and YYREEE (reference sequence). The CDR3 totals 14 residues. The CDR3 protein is CASSGIRENYGYTF. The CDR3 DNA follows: TGTGCCAGCAGCGGGATTAGGGAGAACTATGGCTACACCTTC.

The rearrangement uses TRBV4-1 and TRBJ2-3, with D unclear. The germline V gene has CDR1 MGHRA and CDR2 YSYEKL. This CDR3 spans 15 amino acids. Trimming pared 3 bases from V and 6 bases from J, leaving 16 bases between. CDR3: CASSQADSPPDTQYF. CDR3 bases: TGCGCCAGCAGCCAGGCAGACTCTCCGCCGGATACGCAGTATTTT.

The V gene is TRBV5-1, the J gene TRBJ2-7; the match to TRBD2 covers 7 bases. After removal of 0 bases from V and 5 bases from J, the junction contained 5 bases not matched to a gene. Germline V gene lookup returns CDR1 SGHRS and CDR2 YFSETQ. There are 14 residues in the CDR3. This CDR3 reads CASSLGSGINEQYF. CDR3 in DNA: TGCGCCAGCAGCTTGGGGAGCGGGATCAACGAGCAGTACTTC.

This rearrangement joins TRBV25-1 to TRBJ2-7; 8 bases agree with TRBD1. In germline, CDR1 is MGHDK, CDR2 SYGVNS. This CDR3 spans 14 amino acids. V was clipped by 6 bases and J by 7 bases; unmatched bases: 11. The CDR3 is CASRRGAQGEEQYF. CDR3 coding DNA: TGTGCCAGCAGGAGGGGGGCACAGGGGGAAGAGCAGTACTTC.

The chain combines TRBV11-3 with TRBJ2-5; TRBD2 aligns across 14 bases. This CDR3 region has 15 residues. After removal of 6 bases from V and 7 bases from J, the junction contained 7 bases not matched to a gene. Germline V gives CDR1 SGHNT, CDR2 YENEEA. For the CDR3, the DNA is TGTGCCAGCAGTCCATCCGGGACTAGCGGGAGGACCCAGTACTTC. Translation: CASSPSGTSGRTQYF.

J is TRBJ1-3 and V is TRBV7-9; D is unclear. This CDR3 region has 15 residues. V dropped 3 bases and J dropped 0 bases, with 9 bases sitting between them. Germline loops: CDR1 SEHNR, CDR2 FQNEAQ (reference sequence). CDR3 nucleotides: TGTGCCAGCAGCTTTGGACTGAGCTCTGGAAACACCATATATTTT. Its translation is CASSFGLSSGNTIYF. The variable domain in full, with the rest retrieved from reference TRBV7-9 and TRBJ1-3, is DTGVSQNPRHKITKRGQNVTFRCDPISEHNRLYWYRQTLGQGPEFLTYFQNEAQLEKSRLLSDRFSAERPKGSFSTLEIQRTEQGDSAMYLCASSFGLSSGNTIYFGEGSWLTVV.

CDR3 sequence reads: CASSPGQVTEAFF. In DNA form, the CDR3 reads TGTGCCAGCAGCCCGGGACAGGTTACTGAAGCTTTCTTT. J is TRBJ1-1 and V is TRBV7-8; 8 bases agree with TRBD1. The CDR3 has 13 residues. CDR1 SGHVS and CDR2 FQNEAQ come from the germline V gene. Trimming took 5 bases from V and 5 from J; bases not matched to a gene: 4.

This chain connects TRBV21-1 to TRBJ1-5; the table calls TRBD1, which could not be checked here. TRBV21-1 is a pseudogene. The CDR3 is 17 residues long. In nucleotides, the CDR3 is TGTGCCAGCAGCAAAAGGACAGGGAGGGTTAGCAATCAGCCCCAGCATTTT. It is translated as CASSKRTGRVSNQPQHF.

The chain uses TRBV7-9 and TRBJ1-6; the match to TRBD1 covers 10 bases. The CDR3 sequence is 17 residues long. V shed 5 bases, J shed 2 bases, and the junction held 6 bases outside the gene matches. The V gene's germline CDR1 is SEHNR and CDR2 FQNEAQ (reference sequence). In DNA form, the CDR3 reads TGTGCCAGCAGCGCAGGACAGGGGGACGCCTATAATTCACCCCTCCACTTT. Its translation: CASSAGQGDAYNSPLHF.

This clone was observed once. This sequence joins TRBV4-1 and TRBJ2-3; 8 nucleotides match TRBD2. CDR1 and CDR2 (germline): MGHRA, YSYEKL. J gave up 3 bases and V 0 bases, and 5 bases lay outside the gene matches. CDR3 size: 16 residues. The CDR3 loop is CASSQDWAGGTDTQYF. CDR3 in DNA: TGCGCCAGCAGCCAAGATTGGGCGGGGGGAACAGATACGCAGTATTTT.

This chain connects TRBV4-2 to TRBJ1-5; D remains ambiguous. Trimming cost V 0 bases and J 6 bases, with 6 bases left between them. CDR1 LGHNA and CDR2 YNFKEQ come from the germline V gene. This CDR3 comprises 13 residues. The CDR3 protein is CASSQDIGQPQHF. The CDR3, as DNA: TGTGCCAGCAGCCAAGATATCGGTCAGCCCCAGCATTTT.

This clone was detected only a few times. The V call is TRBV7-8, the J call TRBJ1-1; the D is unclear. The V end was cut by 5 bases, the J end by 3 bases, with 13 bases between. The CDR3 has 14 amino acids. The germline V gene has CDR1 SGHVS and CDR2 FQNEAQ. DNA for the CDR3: TGTGCCAGCAGCCCGCCCCGAGTGGACACTGAAGCTTTCTTT. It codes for CASSPPRVDTEAFF.

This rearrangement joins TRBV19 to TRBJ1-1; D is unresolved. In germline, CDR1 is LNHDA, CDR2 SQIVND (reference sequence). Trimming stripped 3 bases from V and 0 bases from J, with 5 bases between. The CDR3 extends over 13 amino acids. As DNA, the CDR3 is TGTGCCAGTAGTATTGTATTGAACACTGAAGCTTTCTTT. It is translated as CASSIVLNTEAFF.

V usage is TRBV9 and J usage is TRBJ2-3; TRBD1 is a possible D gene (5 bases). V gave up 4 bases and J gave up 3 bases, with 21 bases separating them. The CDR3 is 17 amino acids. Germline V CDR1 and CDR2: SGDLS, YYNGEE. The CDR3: CASSFSPRTSQTDTQYF. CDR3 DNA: TGTGCCAGCAGCTTTTCCCCCAGGACAAGTCAGACAGATACGCAGTATTTT. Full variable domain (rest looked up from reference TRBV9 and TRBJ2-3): DSGVTQTPKHLITATGQRVTLRCSPRSGDLSVYWYQQSLDQGLQFLIQYYNGEERAKGNILERFSAQQFPDLHSELNLSSLELGDSALYFCASSFSPRTSQTDTQYFGPGTRLTVL.

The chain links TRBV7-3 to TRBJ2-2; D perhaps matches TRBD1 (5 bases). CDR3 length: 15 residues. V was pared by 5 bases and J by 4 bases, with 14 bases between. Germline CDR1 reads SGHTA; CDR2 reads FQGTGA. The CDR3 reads CASSQDNGATGELFF. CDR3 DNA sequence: TGTGCCAGCAGCCAGGACAATGGGGCCACCGGGGAGCTGTTTTTT. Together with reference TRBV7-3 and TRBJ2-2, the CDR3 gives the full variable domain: GAGVSQTPSNKVTEKGKYVELRCDPISGHTALYWYRQSLGQGPEFLIYFQGTGAADDSGLPNDRFFAVRPEGSVSTLKIQRTERGDSAVYLCASSQDNGATGELFFGEGSRLTVL.

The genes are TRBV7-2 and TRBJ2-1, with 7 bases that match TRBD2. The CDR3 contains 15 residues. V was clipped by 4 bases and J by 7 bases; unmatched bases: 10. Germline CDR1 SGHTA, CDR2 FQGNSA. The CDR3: CASSSLADPGNEQFF. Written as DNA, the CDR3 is TGTGCCAGCAGCTCCCTAGCGGACCCGGGAAATGAGCAGTTCTTC.